There are a few counts of the clone carrying this TCR beta chain. The antigen is not known. The TCR beta CDR3 regions underwent amplification using RNA transcripts as the source. During a first-round RT-PCR of the TCR CDR3, the HTBI primer set was used. TCRdb recomputed calls from the multiplex PCR reads with MiXCR, one row per CDR3 protein. The table has fewer than 450,000 distinct CDR3 sequences, about a fifth seen once; the top ten hold around two fifths. The sample belongs to a study of T cells in Graves' hyperthyroidism and ophthalmopathy. Whole-study findings and limits: Most thyroid clonotypes expanded above 0.001 appeared in blood too. Model-based prediction identified ophthalmopathy a median 6.5 months prior to its onset.

A NOSPECS grade of at least 4, a Clinical Activity Score of at least 3 and duration under 3 months were recorded in ophthalmopathy patients. The CDR3 runs 15 residues. Germline V gives CDR1 LGHNA, CDR2 YNFKEQ. V was shortened by 0 bases and J by 0 bases, with 3 bases between the two germline ends. The chain carries TRBV4-2 and TRBJ2-6; D is undetermined. The sample taken for sequencing was blood. This TCR derives from a man aged 18 to 29 with Graves' ophthalmopathy. The CDR3 sequence is CASSQEPSGANVLTF. CDR3 coding DNA: TGTGCCAGCAGCCAAGAGCCCTCTGGGGCCAACGTCCTGACTTTC.